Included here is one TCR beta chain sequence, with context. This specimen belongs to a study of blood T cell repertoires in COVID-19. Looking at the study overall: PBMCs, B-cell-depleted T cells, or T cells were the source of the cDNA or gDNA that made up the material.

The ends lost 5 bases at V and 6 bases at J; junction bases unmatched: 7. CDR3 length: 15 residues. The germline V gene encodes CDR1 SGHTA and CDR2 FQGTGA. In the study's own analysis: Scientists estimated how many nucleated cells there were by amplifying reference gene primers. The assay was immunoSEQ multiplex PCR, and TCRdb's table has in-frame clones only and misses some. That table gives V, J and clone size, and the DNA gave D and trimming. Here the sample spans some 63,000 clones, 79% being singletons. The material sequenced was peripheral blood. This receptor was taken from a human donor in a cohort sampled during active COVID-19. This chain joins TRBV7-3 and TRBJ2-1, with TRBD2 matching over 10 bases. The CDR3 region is CASSPSLAGANEQFF. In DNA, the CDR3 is TGTGCCAGCAGCCCTTCCCTAGCGGGAGCCAATGAGCAGTTCTTC.